This T cell receptor beta chain was identified in a study of blood T cell repertoires in COVID-19. Across the study: Samples representing acute and convalescent COVID-19 were sourced from the United States, Italy and Spain. T cells, B-cell-depleted T cells, or PBMCs provided the cDNA or gDNA that served as material.

The CDR3 runs to 15 residues. Trimming removed 2 bases from V and 3 bases from J, with 8 bases in between. The V gene's germline CDR1 is MNHEY and CDR2 SVGAGI. In the source study's methods: Reference gene primer amplification yielded estimated nucleated cell counts. Generated by immunoSEQ multiplex PCR, the TCRdb table keeps only in-frame clones and is missing some. V and J calls and clone size come straight from that table; D and trimming were deduced from the DNA. The sample contains 300,000 or so clones, more than 75% of which appear only once. The sequenced sample was peripheral blood. The TCR was taken from a woman aged 50 to 65 who had recovered from COVID-19. V gene TRBV6-5 combines with J gene TRBJ1-6; D gene ambiguous. The CDR3, as DNA: TGTGCCAGCAGTTACCGGGCGGGCTATAATTCACCCCTCCACTTT. It translates to CASSYRAGYNSPLHF.